This TCR beta chain was recovered during a study of T cell responses to AZD1222 COVID-19 vaccine. Germline CDR1 SGHKS, CDR2 YYEKEE (reference sequence). The V end was cut by 2 bases, the J end by 6 bases, with 11 bases between. This CDR3 has 13 amino acids. In this sample, this clone turned up a few times. Assay: immunoSEQ multiplex PCR; the TCRdb copy retains only in-frame clones and omits some. The sample consists of under 150,000 clones, around nine tenths of them appearing once. This chain uses TRBV5-5 with TRBJ1-1; a weak D match, TRBD1 (5 bases). The sample here was peripheral blood, taken on day 0 of MenACWY control vaccination. This TCR was sampled from an adult in good health. CDR3 region: CASSFQGEPEAFF. The CDR3 DNA follows: TGTGCCAGCAGCTTCCAGGGTGAACCTGAAGCTTTCTTT.